This T cell receptor (beta chain) stems from a study of blood T cell repertoires in COVID-19. Study overall: The United States, Italy and Spain provided the acute and convalescent COVID-19 samples.

In the source study's methods: Nucleated cell number was recorded as an estimate derived from reference gene primer amplification. Data came from immunoSEQ multiplex PCR; TCRdb stores just in-frame clones and leaves some out. V, J and clone size reflect that table, while D and trimming were determined from the DNA. The sample lists 15,000 to 20,000 clones; 93% were seen once. The ends lost 3 bases at V and 6 bases at J; junction bases unmatched: 5. The V gene's germline CDR1 is KGHDR and CDR2 SFDVKD. This CDR3 is 15 amino acids long. The rearrangement links TRBV24-1 to TRBJ2-3; 10 nucleotides match TRBD2. This sequence originates from a woman aged 50 to 60 with active COVID-19. Material: peripheral blood. The CDR3 DNA is TGTGCCACCAGTGATCCCAGCGGGAGGGGGGATACGCAGTATTTT. Amino acids: CATSDPSGRGDTQYF.